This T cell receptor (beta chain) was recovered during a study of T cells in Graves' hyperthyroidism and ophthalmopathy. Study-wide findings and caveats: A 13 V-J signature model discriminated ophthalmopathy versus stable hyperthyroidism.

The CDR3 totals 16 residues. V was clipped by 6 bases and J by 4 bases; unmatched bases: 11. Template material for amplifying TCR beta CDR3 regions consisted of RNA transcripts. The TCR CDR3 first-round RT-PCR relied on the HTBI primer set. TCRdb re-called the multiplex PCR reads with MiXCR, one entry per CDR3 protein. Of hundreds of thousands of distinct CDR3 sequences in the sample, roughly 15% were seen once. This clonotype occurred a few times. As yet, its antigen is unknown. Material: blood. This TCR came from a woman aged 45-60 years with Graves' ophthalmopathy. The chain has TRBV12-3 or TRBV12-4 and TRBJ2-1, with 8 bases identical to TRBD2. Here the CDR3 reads CASSPDRLANYNEQFF. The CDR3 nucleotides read TGTGCCAGCAGCCCCGACCGACTAGCGAATTACAATGAGCAGTTCTTC.